These 13 T cell receptor beta chains came from one sample sequenced in a study of CD8+ T cells in alopecia areata. Extracted RNA was reverse transcribed, and the resulting cDNA served as sequencing template. Clones were sequenced by immunoSEQ multiplex PCR, and TCRdb holds only the in-frame ones, with some missing. The table lists 290,000 or so clones, no singletons, with more than 0.95% in the top ten. Cutaneous lymph node cells were pooled, and they were sorted using CD4, CD8alpha, NKG2D, NKG2ACE and other markers. Sample: CD4+ T cells sorted from a lymph node. The source is a C3H/HeJ mouse with alopecia areata. MHC haplotype of the mouse line: H2-k.

About this clone itself: The listed genes are named as in mouse. The CDR3 end lies 4 residues beyond the end of the read and is filled in from the germline J gene. The V and J genes are TRBV1 and TRBJ2-5; D perhaps matches TRBD1 (5 bases). Germline V gene data show CDR1 as NSQYPW and CDR2 as LRSPGD (reference sequence). Trimming cost V 2 bases and J 3 bases, with 9 bases left between them. This CDR3 is built from 14 residues. The CDR3 sequence is CTCSAKTVQDTQYF. The CDR3 DNA, read in part, is TGCACCTGCAGTGCAAAGACAGTACAAGAC.

This clone came up a few times. Gene names and germline match the mouse. The CDR3 extends 4 residues past the end of the read, so its final part is completed from the germline J gene. The chain joins TRBV13-1 to TRBJ2-7; 9 bases map to TRBD2. V lost 5 bases to trimming and J lost 3 bases; unmatched junction nucleotides: 6. Germline V gene data show CDR1 as NSHNY and CDR2 as SYGAGN. CDR3 size: 14 residues. The CDR3 sequence: CASRTGTGLYEQYF. Partial CDR3 DNA: TGTGCCAGCAGGACCGGGACTGGGCTCTAT.

Comments on this clone: The genes are named according to mouse. The CDR3 is cut off 4 residues early in the read; its end comes from the germline J gene. Additional DNA sequences in this sample encode the identical CDR3. The chain combines TRBV17 with TRBJ2-1; TRBD1 matches at 10 bases. Trimming removed 1 base from V and 4 bases from J; junction bases left unmatched: 4. CDR1 and CDR2 (germline): MNHDT, YYDKIL. CDR3 length: 16 amino acids. The CDR3 bases that were read are TGTGCTAGCAGTAGAGGGACAGGGGGGGGGTATGCT. Translation gives CASSRGTGGGYA. The entire CDR3 is CASSRGTGGGYAEQFF. Full variable domain (outside the CDR3, taken from reference TRBV17 and TRBJ2-1): DTTVKQNPRYKLARVGKPVNLICSQTMNHDTMYWYQKKPNQAPKLLLFYYDKILNREADTFEKFQSSRPNNSFCSLYIGSAGLEYSAMYLCASSRGTGGGYAEQFFGPGTRLTVL.

This clone was picked up a small number of times. Mouse names are used for the genes. From the germline J gene comes the end of the CDR3, since the read stops 4 residues before it. This chain uses TRBV5 with TRBJ2-7, with D tentatively TRBD1 (5 bases). Trimming took off 4 bases at V and 0 bases at J, with 13 bases between the two ends. Germline values: CDR1 LGHNA, CDR2 YNLKQL (reference sequence). The CDR3 length is 15 residues. CDR3 DNA, as far as it was read: TGTGCCAGCAGCCGAGCCGGACAAAGCTCCTAT. Amino acids: CASSRAGQSSY. The entire CDR3 sequence reads CASSRAGQSSYEQYF.

The sample holds a few counts of this clone. The gene names here belong to mouse. Coverage ceases 4 residues before the CDR3 finishes, and the germline J gene fills in the end. The rearrangement links TRBV13-3 to TRBJ1-1; 9 bases line up with TRBD1. The CDR3 spans 15 residues. V shed 2 bases and J 0 bases; nucleotides not matched to a gene: 2. Germline values: CDR1 NNHDY, CDR2 SYVADS. Incomplete CDR3 DNA: TGTGCCAGCAGTGAGACAGGGGGGGCAAACACA. It codes for CASSETGGANT. The whole CDR3 is CASSETGGANTEVFF.

This clone showed up just a few times. Mouse gene names and germline throughout. The observed sequence ends 4 residues before the CDR3 terminus, with the missing tail filled in from the germline J gene. J is TRBJ2-1 and V is TRBV19; 8 bases map to TRBD1. V trimming: 4 bases; J trimming: 2 bases; junction bases outside the gene matches: 5. CDR1 is FNHDT and CDR2 is SITEND in the germline V gene (reference sequence). This CDR3 region has 15 residues. The DNA read from the CDR3 is TGTGCCAGCAGTTACGACAGGGGAGACTATGCT. It encodes CASSYDRGDYA. The whole CDR3 is CASSYDRGDYAEQFF.

This clone has just a few counts. Germline and genes: mouse. The read falls 4 residues short of the CDR3 end, and the missing part is taken from the germline J gene. The rearrangement joins TRBV13-1 to TRBJ2-2, with 7 positions matching TRBD1. Per germline, CDR1 NSHNY and CDR2 SYGAGN. This CDR3 is 16 amino acids long. The junction had 3 bases not matched to a gene; V was cut back by 1 base and J by 0 bases. The CDR3 region is CASSDKTGPNTGQLYF. The CDR3 DNA, read in part, is TGTGCCAGCAGTGATAAGACAGGGCCAAACACCGGG.

This clone came up a few times. Gene names and germline refer to mouse. The read comes to an end 4 residues before the CDR3 does, leaving the germline J gene to fill in the end. In the same sample, other DNA sequences code for this CDR3. V usage is TRBV13-2 and J usage is TRBJ2-7; maybe TRBD1 (7 bases). The CDR3 runs to 13 residues. The germline gives CDR1 NNHNN, CDR2 SYGAGS (reference sequence). The CDR3 bases that were read are TGTGCCAGCGGTGATGCAGGGGGGTAT. Protein: CASGDAGGY. The entire CDR3 reads CASGDAGGYEQYF.

As for this clone: Any gene name here is a mouse gene name. Other nucleotide sequences from this sample produce the same CDR3. The CDR3 bases that were read are TGTGCCAGCGGTGACAGGGGTGCAAACACCGGG. It specifies CASGDRGANTG. The whole CDR3 is CASGDRGANTGQLYF. The chain joins TRBV13-2 to TRBJ2-2, with D possibly being TRBD1 (6 bases). The CDR3 end is not reached by the read, which stops 4 residues before it; the germline J gene fills it in. This CDR3 has 15 amino acids. Trimming stripped 2 bases from V and 0 bases from J, with 8 bases between. Per germline, CDR1 NNHNN and CDR2 SYGAGS (reference sequence).

This clone was seen only a few times. The germline and genes are mouse ones. The read is 3 residues too short to cover the CDR3 end, so that end is filled in from the germline J gene. The J gene is TRBJ1-6, the V gene TRBV1; a possible D gene is TRBD1 (6 bases). TRBJ1-6 belongs to the ORF category, with a function that is uncertain. The CDR3 covers 16 residues. CDR1 NSQYPW and CDR2 LRSPGD come from the germline V gene (reference sequence). Trimming took 0 bases from V and 1 from J, leaving 7 bases between them. The DNA read from the CDR3 is TGCACCTGCAGTGCAGAGGGACAATCCTATAATTCGCCC. Protein: CTCSAEGQSYNSP. The entire CDR3 protein is CTCSAEGQSYNSPLYF.

This clone has a handful of counts. All gene names here are mouse names. The DNA ends 4 residues before the CDR3 does, and the rest of the CDR3 is filled in from the germline J gene. The chain has TRBV13-2 and TRBJ1-1, with D hard to call. The CDR3 is 14 residues long. V was pared by 0 bases and J by 1 base, with 7 bases between. Germline V gives CDR1 NNHNN, CDR2 SYGAGS (reference sequence). CDR3 amino acids: CASGDAKGNTEVFF. The sequenced CDR3 bases are TGTGCCAGCGGTGATGCAAAAGGAAACACA.

On this clone itself: Each gene name is a mouse one. With the read ending 4 residues before the CDR3 end, the germline J gene is used to fill in that end. The chain employs TRBV1 and TRBJ2-7; weak D call: TRBD1 (5 bases). This CDR3 region has 13 residues. Trimming left V 6 bases short and J 3 bases short, with 12 bases between. Per the germline V gene, CDR1 is NSQYPW and CDR2 is LRSPGD (reference sequence). The chain's CDR3 is CTCSGQSLYEQYF. The covered CDR3 bases are TGCACCTGCAGCGGACAATCCCTCTAT.

This clone has more than one count but fewer than ten. Here the gene names and germline are mouse. The read ends 4 residues early relative to the CDR3; the germline J gene fills the gap. The chain carries TRBV13-2 and TRBJ2-2; 7 bases match TRBD1. From germline, CDR1 is NNHNN and CDR2 SYGAGS (reference sequence). The CDR3 runs 17 residues. J was trimmed by 2 bases and V by 3 bases; bases with no gene match: 10. The CDR3 bases that were read are TGTGCCAGCGGTGGACAGGGCGGGACCATCAACACCGGG. Translating it yields CASGGQGGTINTG. The full CDR3 is CASGGQGGTINTGQLYF.